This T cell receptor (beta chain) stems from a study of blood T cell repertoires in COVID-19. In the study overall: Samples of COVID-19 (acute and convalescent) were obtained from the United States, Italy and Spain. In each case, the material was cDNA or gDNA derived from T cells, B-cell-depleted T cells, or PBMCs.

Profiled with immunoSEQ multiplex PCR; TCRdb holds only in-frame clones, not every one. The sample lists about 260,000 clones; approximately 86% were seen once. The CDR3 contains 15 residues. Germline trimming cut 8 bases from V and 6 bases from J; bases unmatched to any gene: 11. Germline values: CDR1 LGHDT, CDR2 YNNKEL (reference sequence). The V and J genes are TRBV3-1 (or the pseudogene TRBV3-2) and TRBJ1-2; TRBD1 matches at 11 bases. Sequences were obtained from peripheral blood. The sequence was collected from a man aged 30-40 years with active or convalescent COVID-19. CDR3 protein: CASLGTGGRIDGYTF. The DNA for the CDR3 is TGTGCCAGCTTAGGGACAGGGGGGAGGATCGATGGCTACACCTTC.